A selection of T cell receptor beta chains follows, all from one sample in a study of blood T cell repertoires in COVID-19. Assay used: immunoSEQ multiplex PCR; TCRdb lists only in-frame clones, some missing. The table includes approximately 170,000 clones, roughly 88% detected once. Material for sequencing was peripheral blood. All receptors come from a man aged 18 to 35 with COVID-19, enrolled during active disease. CDR3s include the opening cysteine and the closing phenylalanine or tryptophan. D genes are given only for firm matches. Size is omitted from some rows. Given values are once, few, many or a class for expanded clones.

J: TRBJ2-3; size: -; V: TRBV7-9; D: TRBD2; CDR3: CASSPRTSGRRTDTQYF; DNA: TGTGCCAGCAGCCCCAGGACTAGCGGGAGAAGGACAGATACGCAGTATTTT
J: TRBJ2-7; size: -; V: TRBV9; D: TRBD1; CDR3: CASSGGQGLGEQYF; DNA: TGTGCCAGCAGCGGGGGACAGGGCTTGGGCGAGCAGTACTTC
J: TRBJ2-7; size: -; V: TRBV12-3/TRBV12-4; D: TRBD2; CDR3: CASTLAGSYEQYF; DNA: TGTGCCAGCACGCTAGCGGGGTCCTACGAGCAGTACTTC
J: TRBJ2-7; size: -; V: TRBV13; D: TRBD2; CDR3: CASSSSGSRSSYEQYF; DNA: TGTGCCAGCAGCTCTAGCGGGAGCCGTAGCTCCTACGAGCAGTACTTC
J: TRBJ1-6; size: -; V: TRBV6-1; D: -; CDR3: CASSEAQGYESPLHF; DNA: TGTGCCAGCAGTGAAGCGCAGGGCTATGAGTCACCCCTCCACTTT
J: TRBJ1-2; size: -; V: TRBV6-5; D: -; CDR3: CASSSAAAAYGYTF; DNA: TGTGCCAGCAGTTCCGCGGCGGCTGCCTATGGCTACACCTTC
J: TRBJ1-2; size: -; V: TRBV6-5; D: -; CDR3: CASSLDRALNYGYTF; DNA: TGTGCCAGCAGTCTTGACAGAGCACTTAACTATGGCTACACCTTC
J: TRBJ2-7; size: once; V: TRBV5-1; D: TRBD1; CDR3: CASSGRDRGDYEQYF; DNA: TGCGCCAGCAGCGGCCGGGACAGGGGCGACTACGAGCAGTACTTC
J: TRBJ2-7; size: -; V: TRBV27; D: -; CDR3: CASSLRDSRDEQYF; DNA: TGTGCCAGCAGTCTCCGGGACTCGAGAGACGAGCAGTACTTC
J: TRBJ2-7; size: -; V: TRBV4-1; D: TRBD2; CDR3: CASSRPGLADSYEQYF; DNA: TGCGCCAGCAGCCGCCCGGGACTAGCGGATTCCTACGAGCAGTACTTC
J: TRBJ2-7; size: -; V: TRBV5-4; D: TRBD2; CDR3: CASSLAGRSYEQYF; DNA: TGTGCCAGCAGCTTAGCGGGAAGATCCTACGAGCAGTACTTC
J: TRBJ2-7; size: -; V: TRBV30; D: TRBD2; CDR3: CAWGGTSWGAEQYF; DNA: TGTGCCTGGGGGGGGACTAGCTGGGGAGCCGAGCAGTACTTC
J: TRBJ2-7; size: -; V: TRBV2; D: TRBD2; CDR3: CAGSPGLAGFSYEQYF; DNA: TGTGCCGGATCCCCCGGACTAGCGGGTTTCTCCTACGAGCAGTACTTC
J: TRBJ1-1; size: -; V: TRBV10-2; D: TRBD1; CDR3: CASSRRQGAITEAFF; DNA: TGCGCCAGCAGTCGTAGACAGGGGGCTATCACTGAAGCTTTCTTT
J: TRBJ2-7; size: -; V: TRBV9; D: TRBD1; CDR3: CASSVDGGQGIHEQYF; DNA: TGTGCCAGCAGCGTAGATGGAGGACAGGGGATCCACGAGCAGTACTTC
J: TRBJ1-5; size: -; V: TRBV6-5; D: TRBD1; CDR3: CASRTGANQPQHF; DNA: TGTGCCAGCAGGACAGGGGCCAATCAGCCCCAGCATTTT
J: TRBJ1-2; size: -; V: TRBV6-2/TRBV6-3; D: TRBD1; CDR3: CASSSRDREIYGYTF; DNA: TGTGCCAGCAGTTCTCGGGACAGAGAAATTTATGGCTACACCTTC
J: TRBJ2-1; size: -; V: TRBV30; D: TRBD2; CDR3: CAWSEAGGGEQFF; DNA: TGTGCCTGGAGTGAAGCGGGAGGGGGTGAGCAGTTCTTC
J: TRBJ2-2; size: -; V: TRBV7-9; D: -; CDR3: CASSLLRAGELFF; DNA: TGTGCCAGCAGCTTACTCCGGGCCGGGGAGCTGTTTTTT
J: TRBJ2-4; size: -; V: TRBV13; D: -; CDR3: CASSSRAKNIQYF; DNA: TGTGCCAGCAGCTCCAGAGCCAAAAACATTCAGTACTTC
J: TRBJ2-3; size: -; V: TRBV9; D: TRBD2; CDR3: CASSISGRPTDTQYF; DNA: TGTGCCAGCAGCATTAGCGGGAGGCCCACAGATACGCAGTATTTT
J: TRBJ2-7; size: few; V: TRBV2; D: -; CDR3: CASIRVSYEQYF; DNA: TGTGCCAGCATTCGTGTTTCCTACGAGCAGTACTTC
J: TRBJ2-7; size: few; V: TRBV5-1; D: TRBD1; CDR3: CASSPTGGLYEQYF; DNA: TGCGCCAGCAGCCCGACAGGGGGCCTATACGAGCAGTACTTC
J: TRBJ1-2; size: -; V: TRBV7-8; D: TRBD1; CDR3: CASSLGTGRGYTF; DNA: TGTGCCAGCAGCCTCGGGACAGGGAGAGGCTACACCTTC
J: TRBJ1-4; size: -; V: TRBV6-5; D: -; CDR3: CASSPVGGKLLF; DNA: TGTGCCAGCAGCCCGGTTGGCGGAAAACTGCTTTTT
J: TRBJ1-3; size: -; V: TRBV19; D: TRBD1; CDR3: CASSDGTGINTIYF; DNA: TGTGCCAGTAGTGATGGGACAGGGATAAACACCATATATTTT
J: TRBJ2-7; size: -; V: TRBV6-2/TRBV6-3; D: -; CDR3: CASSLNPANYEQYF; DNA: TGTGCCAGCAGCTTGAATCCTGCGAACTACGAGCAGTACTTC
J: TRBJ1-3; size: -; V: TRBV9; D: TRBD1; CDR3: CASSPWDRSSGNTIYF; DNA: TGTGCCAGCAGCCCCTGGGACAGGAGCTCTGGAAACACCATATATTTT
J: TRBJ2-7; size: -; V: TRBV10-2; D: -; CDR3: CATWSRGHEQYF; DNA: TGCGCCACCTGGTCTAGGGGCCACGAGCAGTACTTC
J: TRBJ2-2; size: -; V: TRBV5-4; D: -; CDR3: CASSSGAREFTGELFF; DNA: TGTGCCAGCAGCTCGGGGGCGCGGGAGTTCACCGGGGAGCTGTTTTTT
J: TRBJ2-5; size: once; V: TRBV11-3; D: -; CDR3: CASSPTQGSGTQYF; DNA: TGTGCCAGCAGCCCGACCCAGGGTTCAGGGACCCAGTACTTC
J: TRBJ1-2; size: -; V: TRBV13; D: -; CDR3: CASSTHPSANYGYTF; DNA: TGTGCCAGCAGCACGCACCCGTCGGCTAACTATGGCTACACCTTC
J: TRBJ1-5; size: -; V: TRBV6-2/TRBV6-3; D: -; CDR3: CASSWTVMEPQHF; DNA: TGTGCCAGCAGTTGGACAGTCATGGAGCCCCAGCATTTT
J: TRBJ2-1; size: -; V: TRBV19; D: TRBD1; CDR3: CASSGTASYNEQFF; DNA: TGTGCCAGTAGTGGGACAGCCTCCTACAATGAGCAGTTCTTC
J: TRBJ1-1; size: -; V: TRBV28; D: TRBD1; CDR3: CASSPNLPGQGGTEAFF; DNA: TGTGCCAGCAGTCCCAATCTTCCGGGACAGGGGGGAACTGAAGCTTTCTTT
J: TRBJ2-2; size: -; V: TRBV5-1; D: -; CDR3: CASSLRGDGTGELFF; DNA: TGCGCCAGCAGCTTGCGGGGTGACGGTACCGGGGAGCTGTTTTTT
J: TRBJ1-2; size: -; V: TRBV2; D: TRBD1; CDR3: CASSEAGDSYGYTF; DNA: TGTGCCAGCAGTGAAGCTGGGGACAGCTATGGCTACACCTTC
J: TRBJ2-1; size: -; V: TRBV30; D: -; CDR3: CAWSSALGGNDHEQFF; DNA: TGTGCCTGGAGTTCCGCCCTCGGCGGGAACGACCATGAGCAGTTCTTC
J: TRBJ2-7; size: -; V: TRBV5-1; D: TRBD1; CDR3: CASSGQRTGGFYEQYF; DNA: TGCGCCAGCTCGGGCCAACGGACAGGGGGCTTCTACGAGCAGTACTTC
J: TRBJ2-1; size: -; V: TRBV19; D: -; CDR3: CASKSGTGLNEQFF; DNA: TGTGCCAGTAAGTCGGGGACTGGACTTAATGAGCAGTTCTTC
J: TRBJ1-3; size: -; V: TRBV5-4; D: -; CDR3: CASSLAGGNTIYF; DNA: TGTGCCAGCAGCTTGGCAGGTGGAAACACCATATATTTT
J: TRBJ2-1; size: -; V: TRBV14; D: -; CDR3: CASSRPSLSSYNEQFF; DNA: TGTGCCAGCAGCCGCCCTAGCTTAAGCTCCTACAATGAGCAGTTCTTC
J: TRBJ1-4; size: -; V: TRBV7-2; D: TRBD1; CDR3: CASSTTGKANEKLLF; DNA: TGTGCCAGCAGCACGACAGGGAAGGCTAATGAAAAACTGCTTTTT
J: TRBJ1-6; size: -; V: TRBV30; D: -; CDR3: CAWTQGAGNSPLHF; DNA: TGTGCCTGGACACAGGGAGCGGGGAATTCACCCCTCCACTTT
J: TRBJ2-7; size: -; V: TRBV14; D: -; CDR3: CASSQGPDNYEQYF; DNA: TGTGCCAGCAGCCAAGGTCCGGACAACTACGAGCAGTACTTC
J: TRBJ2-7; size: once; V: TRBV5-6; D: TRBD1; CDR3: CASSLETGTYEQYF; DNA: TGTGCCAGCAGCTTAGAGACAGGGACCTACGAGCAGTACTTC
J: TRBJ2-5; size: -; V: TRBV27; D: TRBD1; CDR3: CASSLSQGAGETQYF; DNA: TGTGCCAGCAGTTTATCACAGGGGGCGGGGGAGACCCAGTACTTC
J: TRBJ2-1; size: -; V: TRBV5-1; D: TRBD2; CDR3: CASTLGTSGYNEQFF; DNA: TGCGCCAGCACGCTCGGGACTAGCGGCTACAATGAGCAGTTCTTC
J: TRBJ2-2; size: -; V: TRBV6-4; D: -; CDR3: CASSVLLNTGELFF; DNA: TGTGCCAGCAGTGTCCTCTTGAACACCGGGGAGCTGTTTTTT
J: TRBJ2-7; size: -; V: TRBV29-1; D: -; CDR3: CSVNGRAGVAEQYF; DNA: TGCAGCGTCAATGGCCGGGCAGGGGTGGCCGAGCAGTACTTC
J: TRBJ1-2; size: -; V: TRBV6-5; D: -; CDR3: CASSIPLEGEYGYTF; DNA: TGTGCCAGCAGCATCCCTCTGGAGGGAGAATATGGCTACACCTTC
J: TRBJ2-1; size: -; V: TRBV7-9; D: -; CDR3: CASSPPSYNEQFF; DNA: TGTGCCAGCAGCCCTCCCTCCTACAATGAGCAGTTCTTC
J: TRBJ2-3; size: -; V: TRBV16; D: TRBD1; CDR3: CASSRPTGGDVRTLTDTQYF; DNA: TGTGCCAGCAGCCGACCCACAGGGGGCGATGTCCGTACCCTCACAGATACGCAGTATTTT
J: TRBJ1-1; size: -; V: TRBV27; D: -; CDR3: CASSLVNMNTEAFF; DNA: TGTGCCAGCAGTTTGGTCAACATGAACACTGAAGCTTTCTTT
J: TRBJ2-7; size: -; V: TRBV4-1; D: TRBD2; CDR3: CASSRVVRASGSYEQYF; DNA: TGCGCCAGCAGCCGAGTTGTGCGGGCTAGCGGGAGTTACGAGCAGTACTTC
J: TRBJ2-5; size: -; V: TRBV6-1; D: TRBD2; CDR3: CASSGGPTSDLFQETQYF; DNA: TGTGCCAGCAGTGGGGGGCCGACTAGCGATCTATTCCAAGAGACCCAGTACTTC